This TCR beta chain was sequenced during a study of T cells in localized non-small cell lung cancer (dated by TCRdb to the early 2020s). Study-level background: T cell repertoires of 236 early-stage NSCLC patients were analyzed, with tumors being compared against uninvolved tumor-adjacent lungs. NSCLC patients had a mean age of approximately 70 years, and around 140 were male and more than 90 female. All 230 or so NSCLC patients in the cohort were treatment-naive and had localized lung tumors that were resected. General study outcomes and caveats: Higher blood T cell density associated with longer overall survival, while higher adjacent-lung clonality associated with shorter survival. Because of the exploratory design, TCR variables were selected using unadjusted p-values without false-discovery rate correction. The highest T cell clonality was observed in uninvolved tumor-adjacent lung, where clonality exceeded that of tumor, suggesting that antigenic responses were more focused in uninvolved tumor-adjacent lung. Multi-region tumor sequencing was not performed, so intratumor heterogeneity could not be excluded. Of the top 100 tumor clones, a median of approximately 60 were detected in paired uninvolved adjacent lung; over 25 were also among that lung's top 100.

Sequences SGHNT (CDR1) and YYREEE (CDR2) are obtained from the germline V gene (reference sequence). From the cysteine through the phenylalanine, the CDR3 covers 15 amino acids. This entry keeps only the CDR3 DNA: 45 bases, framed from base 1. The V end loses 1 base and the J end loses 3 bases, and a stretch of 10 bases separates them. TCR beta CDR3 regions were sequenced from DNA using the immunoSEQ Assay. The paper's data handling went like this. To compute T cell density, TCR beta template counts were normalized to usable DNA, which was estimated by amplifying housekeeping genes. The preseqR package was used to estimate richness by extrapolating to 400,000 templates for PBMC samples and to 120,000 templates for tissue samples. Clonality was defined as one minus Pielou's evenness. Tissue-enriched TCRs were identified through differential abundance testing performed on productive amino-acid clonotypes, with a minimum total count of 5 and an alpha of 0.1. Repertoire overlap between compartments was quantified with the Jaccard Index and Morisita Overlap Index. GLIPH clustered TCR beta CDR3s with public tetramer-defined viral CDR3s; viral motifs required at least three viral sequences plus V-gene enrichment. Entries here come from immuneACCESS through TCRdb and include only in-frame sequences with V and J called. Some clones fail to appear in such tables; in the studies checked, an unresolved V gene covers under half of the shortfall, and the cause of the remainder is unknown. That table gives V, J and clone size, and the DNA gave D and trimming. Counted in this sample were tens of thousands of clones; roughly 78% of them appeared once. Jointly, the top ten make up around 15% of the sample.

At diagnosis, tumor, uninvolved tumor-adjacent lung and peripheral blood were collected and then preserved as a mix of FFPE and fresh-frozen material. Blood samples were analyzed as peripheral blood mononuclear cells for TCR repertoire profiling. A note on this clone: The antigen it recognizes is unknown. No quality values exist for individual bases; no much larger clone is one base distant.

This sequence originates from a male donor older than 55 with stage III squamous cell lung carcinoma. This receptor chain uses TRBV5-4 and TRBJ2-2, with no reliable assignment of the D segment. Sample: peripheral blood, taken before any cancer treatment. DNA sequence: TGTGCCAGCAGCTTGCTTGTGGGTGACACCGGGGAGCTGTTTTTT. The resulting protein is CASSLLVGDTGELFF.